This T cell receptor (beta chain) came from a study of Ad26.COV2.S vaccination and SARS-CoV-2 variants. Overall study: COV1001, an Ad26.COV2.S trial, supplied this vaccine-arm donor. Doses of Ad26.COV2.S were injected into muscle once or twice, 56 days apart.

Germline CDR1 MDHEN, CDR2 SYDVKM. The CDR3 totals 15 residues. The V end lost 5 bases, the J end lost 5 bases, and 17 bases lay between the germline ends. Documented treatment: roughly 18 received Ad26.COV2.S at low or high dose, single or two shots; 5 received placebo; per-sample allocation not given. Sampling was done on day 63 after the first vaccine or placebo injection. As its vector, the vaccine had Ad26, which expressed Wuhan-strain SARS-CoV-2 spike. Profiled with immunoSEQ multiplex PCR; TCRdb holds only in-frame clones, not every one. The sample includes about 350,000 clones, 88% of them seen just once. Study results and caveats: Measures of TCR breadth and depth may have fallen short of total T cell responses.

To note about this clone: Its matching antigen is unknown.

This TCR derives from a person aged 18-65 years who received the Ad26.COV2.S COVID-19 vaccine or a placebo. The chain links TRBV28 to TRBJ2-3; possible D gene TRBD2, 5 bases. The specimen comprised peripheral blood, sampled in a trial of Ad26.COV2.S vaccine versus placebo. This CDR3 reads CASSSASGLVDTQYF. CDR3 in DNA: TGTGCCAGCAGTAGCGCAAGCGGATTGGTAGATACGCAGTATTTT.